This TCR beta chain appears in the sequencing data of a study of human T cells and chemical hapten exposure. About the research overall: The use of 2% DPC on approximately 2 cm by approximately 2 cm of upper inner arm skin constituted sensitization.

This clonotype came up a few times. TCRdb fed the RACE reads into MiXCR, producing one record per CDR3 protein. The repertoire holds some 120,000 distinct CDR3 sequences, with over 10% as singletons. The time point was: patch test 1, 2 weeks after DPC sensitization. The treatment denotes: therapeutic diphenylcyclopropenone sensitization with weekly scalp DPC. The V gene lost 4 bases and the J gene lost 4 bases, with 13 bases spanning the gap. The CDR3 loop spans 14 amino acids. The sample in question was whole blood, obtained in connection with sensitization to the hapten diphenylcyclopropenone (DPC). This TCR was sampled from a woman in her 50s with alopecia areata. Some clones in this sample may be carry-over from other donors' samples. This rearrangement joins TRBV12-3 or TRBV12-4 to TRBJ2-5; D gene uncertain. The CDR3 region is CASSSLGRGETQYF. Written as DNA, the CDR3 is TGTGCCAGCAGTTCCCTTGGACGAGGAGAGACCCAGTACTTC.